The following is a T cell receptor beta chain sequence with its context. This sample is drawn from a study of blood T cell repertoires in COVID-19. At the level of the study: Both acute and convalescent COVID-19 samples were obtained from the United States, Italy and Spain.

This CDR3 is 14 amino acids long. Looked up from germline, CDR1 is MDHEN and CDR2 is SYDVKM. V lost 6 bases, J lost 3 bases, and 14 bases lay in between. Original analysis: Nucleated cell number was recorded as an estimate derived from reference gene primer amplification. The assay was immunoSEQ multiplex PCR, and TCRdb's table has in-frame clones only and misses some. The DNA gave D and trimming, while V, J and clone size come from that table. The sample holds roughly 250,000 clones, 70% to 85% seen once. The sequence was collected from a woman at least 80 years old with acute or convalescent COVID-19. V usage is TRBV28 and J usage is TRBJ1-2; TRBD1 might be the D (5 bases). Sequenced: peripheral blood. CDR3: CASSGQGADYGYTF. The CDR3 DNA follows: TGTGCCAGCAGCGGTCAAGGGGCTGACTATGGCTACACCTTC.